This TCR beta chain came from a study of blood T cell repertoires in COVID-19. Across the study: PBMCs, B-cell-depleted T cells, or T cells provided the cDNA or gDNA that made up the material.

Source study methods: Amplification with reference gene primers provided the estimates of nucleated cell counts. Data came from immunoSEQ multiplex PCR; TCRdb stores just in-frame clones and leaves some out. V, J and clone size are those of that table, while D and trimming were read from the DNA. The data hold hundreds of thousands of clones, with approximately 90% observed a single time. The study recruited people aged about 18 to 90 years across roughly 25 US areas. Donors were grouped by their self-reported clinical history. V dropped 6 bases and J dropped 6; count of bases not matched to a gene: 13. Germline loops: CDR1 MNHEY, CDR2 SMNVEV (reference sequence). CDR3 size: 16 residues.

Sequences were obtained from PBMCs or T cells enriched from blood (not recorded which). This chain links TRBV27 with TRBJ2-3, with TRBD1 matching 9 bases. This sequence originates from an older woman in a cohort exposed to, infected with or recovered from COVID-19 (not recorded which). CDR3 amino acids: CASRLAGTGRSDTQYF. CDR3 coding DNA: TGTGCCAGCAGGCTTGCCGGGACAGGGAGGAGCGATACGCAGTATTTT.